Listed here are 28 T cell receptor beta chains from one sample, sequenced in a study of shared clonotypes between healthy human individuals. The data were produced by immunoSEQ multiplex PCR, yet TCRdb's version contains in-frame clones alone and is incomplete. Of about 1.1 million clones listed, around 77% are singletons. Sequencing was done on a sample of memory CD4+ T cells from PBMCs. The sample's subset: CD45RA-negative fraction. These receptors originate from a man in his late teens or twenties in good health. Some clones in this sample may be carry-over from other donors' samples.

This clone was seen a handful of times. The gene calls are TRBV28 and TRBJ1-5; unclear D gene. The germline V gene has CDR1 MDHEN and CDR2 SYDVKM. The germline V and J ends were trimmed by 5 bases and 2 bases, with 10 bases remaining between them. The length of the CDR3 is 14 residues. CDR3 sequence (DNA): TGTGCCAGCAGTCCCCCCGCTGGCAATCAGCCCCAGCATTTT. Amino acids: CASSPPAGNQPQHF.

This clone was detected only a few times. The chain employs TRBV30 and TRBJ2-2; 12 bases are shared with TRBD2. Germline assignment: CDR1 GTSNPN and CDR2 SVGIG (reference sequence). This CDR3 comprises 17 residues. Unmatched junction bases numbered 12, after V lost 5 bases and J lost 5 bases. This CDR3 reads CAWSSLRLAGVTGELFF. The DNA for the CDR3 is TGTGCCTGGTCCAGCCTACGACTAGCGGGAGTAACCGGGGAGCTGTTTTTT.

V gene TRBV28 combines with J gene TRBJ2-3; TRBD2 agrees at 8 bases. The CDR3 loop spans 14 amino acids. Germline loops: CDR1 MDHEN, CDR2 SYDVKM. V dropped 8 bases and J dropped 5; count of bases not matched to a gene: 9. CDR3 protein: CASYPGTRGDTQYF. CDR3 nucleotides: TGTGCCAGCTACCCCGGGACTAGAGGAGATACGCAGTATTTT.

V gene TRBV27 combines with J gene TRBJ2-7; a possible D gene is TRBD1 (6 bases). This CDR3 has 14 amino acids. The V gene lost 5 bases and the J gene lost 7 bases, with 18 bases spanning the gap. Germline CDR1 reads MNHEY; CDR2 reads SMNVEV (reference sequence). The CDR3 sequence is CASSTRSGASEQYF. In nucleotides, the CDR3 is TGTGCCAGCAGTACTCGGTCAGGGGCGAGTGAGCAGTACTTC.

This sequence joins TRBV14 and TRBJ2-5; 7 bases are shared with TRBD2. The junction had 10 bases not matched to a gene; V was cut back by 4 bases and J by 5 bases. The CDR3 covers 15 residues. Per germline, CDR1 SGHDN and CDR2 FVKESK. CDR3 in DNA: TGTGCCAGCAGCCGTTTTAAGACTAGCAAGGAGACCCAGTACTTC. Its translation is CASSRFKTSKETQYF.

The gene calls are TRBV2 and TRBJ1-5; D not resolved. V lost 7 bases and J lost 5, with 15 bases in between. CDR1 is SNHLY and CDR2 is FYNNEI in the germline V gene. This CDR3 has 14 amino acids. The CDR3 DNA reads as TGTGCCAGCACCCCCGGTTCACGGGATCAGCCCCAGCATTTT. This sequence encodes CASTPGSRDQPQHF.

The V and J genes are TRBV5-4 and TRBJ2-3; D remains unclear. The germline gives CDR1 SGHNT, CDR2 YYREEE (reference sequence). The CDR3 has 15 residues. Trimming shortened V by 4 bases and J by 6 bases, and 18 bases separated the two germline ends. The CDR3 DNA follows: TGTGCCAGCAGCACCGGACCAACGCGAGAGGATACGCAGTATTTT. Translating gives CASSTGPTREDTQYF.

The chain recombines TRBV5-1 with TRBJ2-1; the D gene is possibly TRBD1 (5 bases). The germline gives CDR1 SGHRS, CDR2 YFSETQ. Trimming took off 0 bases at V and 7 bases at J, with 11 bases between the two ends. The CDR3 runs 14 residues. CDR3 DNA: TGCGCCAGCAGCTTGGCCAAGGGGTTGAATGAGCAGTTCTTC. Protein sequence: CASSLAKGLNEQFF. Filled out from reference TRBV5-1 and TRBJ2-1, the complete variable domain reads KAGVTQTPRYLIKTRGQQVTLSCSPISGHRSVSWYQQTPGQGLQFLFEYFSETQRNKGNFPGRFSGRQFSNSRSEMNVSTLELGDSALYLCASSLAKGLNEQFFGPGTRLTVL.

J is TRBJ2-1 and V is TRBV11-3; D ambiguous. Trimming took off 4 bases at V and 9 bases at J, with 7 bases between the two ends. The CDR3 covers 11 residues. Germline V CDR1 and CDR2: SGHNT, YENEEA. CDR3: CASSSDSEQFF. The DNA for the CDR3 is TGTGCCAGCAGCTCCGACTCTGAGCAGTTCTTC.

This clone came up once. The rearrangement uses TRBV11-2 and TRBJ2-5; perhaps TRBD2 as D (7 bases). The V and J ends lost 3 bases and 3 bases respectively, with 20 bases between them. The CDR3 has 17 amino acids. Per the germline V gene, CDR1 is SGHAT and CDR2 is FQNNGV. Written as DNA, the CDR3 is TGTGCCAGCAGCTTTTCTCGAGGGGGGGCGACCAAAGAGACCCAGTACTTC. Protein product: CASSFSRGGATKETQYF.

The chain carries TRBV2 and TRBJ1-1; 8 bases align to TRBD1. V dropped 6 bases and J dropped 7; count of bases not matched to a gene: 10. Per the germline V gene, CDR1 is SNHLY and CDR2 is FYNNEI. This CDR3 region has 14 residues. The CDR3 DNA reads TGTGCCAGCAGAACAGGGGGTATCTTGTTTGAAGCTTTCTTT. This codes for CASRTGGILFEAFF.

The V call is TRBV28, the J call TRBJ1-4, with D tentatively TRBD1 (5 bases). The germline gives CDR1 MDHEN, CDR2 SYDVKM. This CDR3 comprises 16 residues. Trimming shortened V by 6 bases and J by 3 bases, and 17 bases separated the two germline ends. The CDR3 nucleotides read TGTGCCAGCAGGTCTCATATCGGGACGTCTAATGAAAAACTGTTTTTT. It yields the protein CASRSHIGTSNEKLFF.

Turning to this clone: A much larger clonotype is one base distant, so this may be a read error. The V call is TRBV30, the J call TRBJ1-1; D is possibly TRBD1 (5 bases). The CDR3 is 13 amino acids. The V end lost 5 bases, the J end lost 11 bases, and 21 bases lay between the germline ends. CDR1 is GTSNPN, CDR2 SVGIG, per germline (reference sequence). In nucleotides, the CDR3 is TGTGCCTGGGGAGAACGGGGCATTACTGGGGCTTTCTTT. The encoded protein is CAWGERGITGAFF.

This clone was counted a few times. The chain couples TRBV19 to TRBJ2-7; D unclear. Germline CDR1 is LNHDA and CDR2 is SQIVND (reference sequence). The CDR3 has 12 residues. V lost 3 bases, J lost 0 bases, and 3 bases lay in between. CDR3 region: CASSIGSYEQYF. CDR3 nucleotides: TGTGCCAGTAGTATTGGCTCCTACGAGCAGTACTTC.

Remarks on this clone: Distinct nucleotide sequences in the sample also encode this CDR3. V gene TRBV27 combines with J gene TRBJ2-3; no clear D gene. The CDR3 loop spans 13 amino acids. Trimming stripped 3 bases from V and 0 bases from J, with 4 bases between. Germline CDR1 reads MNHEY; CDR2 reads SMNVEV (reference sequence). CDR3 bases: TGTGCCAGCAGTTTTGGAAGCACAGATACGCAGTATTTT. Translated: CASSFGSTDTQYF.

The chain links TRBV29-1 to TRBJ2-1, with unresolved D. The CDR3 runs 11 residues. Germline assignment: CDR1 SQVTM and CDR2 ANQGSEA. Trimming took 7 bases from V and 10 from J, leaving 14 bases between them. CDR3 sequence (DNA): TGCAGCGCGGCGGAGATTCGGGAGCAGTTCTTC. This gives the protein CSAAEIREQFF.

The chain recombines TRBV19 with TRBJ2-4, with TRBD2 matching 10 bases. CDR1 is LNHDA and CDR2 is SQIVND in the germline V gene (reference sequence). This CDR3 has 14 residues. The J segment lost 9 bases and the V segment lost 3 bases, leaving 5 bases of the junction unmatched. CDR3 sequence: CASSIGQRGGIQYF. The CDR3 bases are TGTGCCAGTAGTATCGGCCAGCGGGGGGGCATTCAGTACTTC.

This clone has a single count. V is TRBV18 and J is TRBJ1-3; 9 nucleotides align to TRBD1. V trimming: 4 bases; J trimming: 4 bases; junction bases outside the gene matches: 5. The length of the CDR3 is 15 residues. CDR1 KGHSH and CDR2 LQKENI come from the germline V gene. CDR3 in amino acids: CASSLRTGVGNTIYF. DNA for the CDR3: TGTGCCAGCTCACTACGGACAGGGGTCGGAAACACCATATATTTT.

This clone was observed many times. The V call is TRBV6-5, the J call TRBJ2-3; no firm D call. The CDR3 has 14 amino acids. Per germline, CDR1 MNHEY and CDR2 SVGAGI. The ends were cut back, 5 bases at V and 2 bases at J, with 11 bases in the middle. CDR3 region: CASSLTTPTDTQYF. The CDR3 bases are TGTGCCAGCAGTCTTACCACCCCCACAGATACGCAGTATTTT.

This chain connects TRBV5-4 to TRBJ1-1; tentative D call: TRBD1 (6 bases). Trimming took 0 bases from V and 6 from J, leaving 12 bases between them. CDR3 size: 14 residues. Germline V CDR1 and CDR2: SGHNT, YYREEE (reference sequence). The DNA for the CDR3 is TGTGCCAGCAGCTTGGCGAGGGGGGATCCTGAAGCTTTCTTT. Residues: CASSLARGDPEAFF.

This clone was observed a handful of times. The chain is built from TRBV18 and TRBJ1-5; the D gene is possibly TRBD1 (6 bases). This CDR3 region has 15 residues. The ends were cut back, 6 bases at V and 3 bases at J, with 15 bases in the middle. Germline values: CDR1 KGHSH, CDR2 LQKENI. The CDR3 DNA reads as TGTGCCAGCTCCTCAGGACGGACAGACAATCAGCCCCAGCATTTT. Translated: CASSSGRTDNQPQHF.

This clone was recorded once. The chain links TRBV28 to TRBJ2-3; tentative D call: TRBD1 (6 bases). CDR1 is MDHEN, CDR2 SYDVKM, per germline. This CDR3 has 14 residues. The V gene lost 4 bases and the J gene lost 3 bases, with 11 bases spanning the gap. CDR3 sequence (DNA): TGTGCCAGCAGTTCGAACAGGGATACAGATACGCAGTATTTT. Encoded protein: CASSSNRDTDTQYF. Supplemented by reference TRBV28 and TRBJ2-3, the full variable domain reads DVKVTQSSRYLVKRTGEKVFLECVQDMDHENMFWYRQDPGLGLRLIYFSYDVKMKEKGDIPEGYSVSREKKERFSLILESASTNQTSMYLCASSSNRDTDTQYFGPGTRLTVL.

In DNA form, the CDR3 reads TGTGCCAGCAGCTTAAATCAGGGGGCGGGGGGCACAGATACGCAGTATTTT. Translation: CASSLNQGAGGTDTQYF. The genes are TRBV11-2 and TRBJ2-3; D possibly corresponds to TRBD1 (8 bases). This CDR3 spans 17 amino acids. Per the germline V gene, CDR1 is SGHAT and CDR2 is FQNNGV. Deletions cut 2 bases from V and 1 base from J, with 16 bases between.

This chain uses TRBV5-1 with TRBJ1-1; 11 bases map to TRBD1. This CDR3 is 17 amino acids long. The germline CDR1 and CDR2 sequences are SGHRS and YFSETQ. The V segment lost 0 bases and the J segment 3 bases; nucleotides outside the gene matches: 7. Here the CDR3 DNA reads TGCGCCAGCAGCTTGGATTTGTTGGGACAGGGGGACACTGAAGCTTTCTTT. Amino acids: CASSLDLLGQGDTEAFF.

The gene calls are TRBV5-1 and TRBJ2-7; a possible D gene is TRBD2 (5 bases). CDR3 length: 14 amino acids. The V end lost 9 bases, the J end lost 0 bases, and 16 bases lay between the germline ends. CDR1 and CDR2 from the germline V gene are SGHRS and YFSETQ. The CDR3 region has the DNA TGCGCCACCTCTACCGCGGGTGCCTCCTACGAGCAGTACTTC. Encoded protein: CATSTAGASYEQYF.

The chain combines TRBV27 with TRBJ1-2; the D gene is possibly TRBD1 (5 bases). The V gene lost 6 bases and the J gene lost 4 bases, with 18 bases spanning the gap. The germline CDR1 and CDR2 sequences are MNHEY and SMNVEV (reference sequence). This CDR3 has 15 amino acids. The CDR3 sequence is CASSLRDPRFYGYTF. DNA for the CDR3: TGTGCCAGCAGCCTCCGGGACCCAAGGTTCTATGGCTACACCTTC.

A word on this clone: A clone one base away is much larger, so this may be a read error. The rearrangement joins TRBV4-3 to TRBJ1-1; D might be TRBD1 (5 bases). The CDR3 has 14 residues. Trimming left V 5 bases short and J 1 base short, with 11 bases between. Germline V gene lookup returns CDR1 LGHNA and CDR2 YSLEER. CDR3 in DNA: TGCGCCAGCAGCTTCACAGGTGGGAACACTGAAGCTTTCTTT. Its translation: CASSFTGGNTEAFF.

V usage is TRBV7-3 and J usage is TRBJ2-4; D might be TRBD1 (5 bases). The germline V gene has CDR1 SGHTA and CDR2 FQGTGA. This CDR3 region has 14 residues. V dropped 2 bases and J dropped 8 bases, with 13 bases sitting between them. Here the CDR3 reads CASSLLGRGDIQYF. In DNA, the CDR3 is TGTGCCAGCAGCTTATTGGGGCGCGGAGACATTCAGTACTTC.